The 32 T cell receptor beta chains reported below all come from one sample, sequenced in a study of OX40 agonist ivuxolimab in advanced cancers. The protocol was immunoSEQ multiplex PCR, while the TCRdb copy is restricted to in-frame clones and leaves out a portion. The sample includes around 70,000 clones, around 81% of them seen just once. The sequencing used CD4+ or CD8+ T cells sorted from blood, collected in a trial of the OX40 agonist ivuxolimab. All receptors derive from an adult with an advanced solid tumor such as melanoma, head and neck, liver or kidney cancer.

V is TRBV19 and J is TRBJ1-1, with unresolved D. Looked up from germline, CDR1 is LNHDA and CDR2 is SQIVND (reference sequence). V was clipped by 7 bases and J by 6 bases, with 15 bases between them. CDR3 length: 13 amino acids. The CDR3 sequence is CASTLAPYPEAFF. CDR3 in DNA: TGTGCCAGTACCCTGGCCCCGTACCCTGAAGCTTTCTTT.

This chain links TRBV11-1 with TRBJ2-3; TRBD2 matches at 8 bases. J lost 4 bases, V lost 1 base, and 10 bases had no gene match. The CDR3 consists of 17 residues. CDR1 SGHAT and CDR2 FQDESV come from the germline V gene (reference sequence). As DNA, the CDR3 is TGTGCCAGCAGCTTAGTTCCCGGGACTAGTATCCCAGATACGCAGTATTTT. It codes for CASSLVPGTSIPDTQYF.

The CDR3 DNA reads TGCGCCAGCAGCGGAGGACAGAGCTCCTACAATGAGCAGTTCTTC. Translating gives CASSGGQSSYNEQFF. V and J are TRBV5-1 and TRBJ2-1; possibly TRBD1 for D (6 bases). Looked up from germline, CDR1 is SGHRS and CDR2 is YFSETQ. The CDR3 runs to 15 residues. V lost 4 bases and J lost 0, with 11 bases in between.

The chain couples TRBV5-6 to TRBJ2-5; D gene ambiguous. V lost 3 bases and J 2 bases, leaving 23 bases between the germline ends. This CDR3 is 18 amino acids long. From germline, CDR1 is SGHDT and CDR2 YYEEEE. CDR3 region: CASSSSLQLLTPQETQYF. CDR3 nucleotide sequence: TGTGCCAGCAGCTCGAGTCTGCAGCTTCTCACTCCTCAAGAGACCCAGTACTTC.

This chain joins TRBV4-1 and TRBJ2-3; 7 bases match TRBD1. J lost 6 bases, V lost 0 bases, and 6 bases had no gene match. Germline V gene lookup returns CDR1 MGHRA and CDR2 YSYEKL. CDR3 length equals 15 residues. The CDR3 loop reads CASSQEQGYTDTQYF. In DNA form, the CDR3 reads TGCGCCAGCAGCCAAGAACAGGGGTATACGGATACGCAGTATTTT.

The CDR3 protein is CAGKTGSGSNQPQHF. CDR3 nucleotide sequence: TGTGCCGGAAAGACAGGGTCGGGGAGCAATCAGCCCCAGCATTTT. The chain links TRBV28 to TRBJ1-5, with 7 positions matching TRBD1. CDR3 size: 15 residues. The junction had 11 bases not matched to a gene; V was cut back by 11 bases and J by 1 base. Per germline, CDR1 MDHEN and CDR2 SYDVKM.

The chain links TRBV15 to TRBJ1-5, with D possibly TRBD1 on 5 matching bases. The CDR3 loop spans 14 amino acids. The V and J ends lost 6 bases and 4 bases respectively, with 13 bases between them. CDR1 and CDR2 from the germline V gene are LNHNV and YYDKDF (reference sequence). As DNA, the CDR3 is TGTGCCACCAGGTGGGGGGAATCGAATCAGCCCCAGCATTTT. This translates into CATRWGESNQPQHF. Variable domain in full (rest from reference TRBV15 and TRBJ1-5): DAMVIQNPRYQVTQFGKPVTLSCSQTLNHNVMYWYQQKSSQAPKLLFHYYDKDFNNEADTPDNFQSRRPNTSFCFLDIRSPGLGDTAMYLCATRWGESNQPQHFGDGTRLSIL.

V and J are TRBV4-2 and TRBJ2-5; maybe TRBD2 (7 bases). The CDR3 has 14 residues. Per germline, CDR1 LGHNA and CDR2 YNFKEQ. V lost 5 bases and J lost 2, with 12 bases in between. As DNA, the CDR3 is TGTGCCAGCAGCGGGGGGGGCACTCAAGAGACCCAGTACTTC. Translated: CASSGGGTQETQYF.

The CDR3 DNA reads as TGTGCCAGCTCATCGCCGGGGGGGACTGGGGCCAACGTCCTGACTTTC. It specifies CASSSPGGTGANVLTF. The V and J genes are TRBV28 and TRBJ2-6, with 8 positions matching TRBD2. The trim removed 8 bases at V and 2 bases at J, leaving 8 bases unmatched. Germline V gene lookup returns CDR1 MDHEN and CDR2 SYDVKM. The CDR3 has 16 amino acids.

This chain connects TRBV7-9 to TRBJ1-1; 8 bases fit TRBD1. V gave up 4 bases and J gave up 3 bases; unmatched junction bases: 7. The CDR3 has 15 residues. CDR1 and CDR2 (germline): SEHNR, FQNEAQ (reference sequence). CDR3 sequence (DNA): TGTGCCAGCAGCTCCTCTGGACAGGGTGACACTGAAGCTTTCTTT. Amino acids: CASSSSGQGDTEAFF.

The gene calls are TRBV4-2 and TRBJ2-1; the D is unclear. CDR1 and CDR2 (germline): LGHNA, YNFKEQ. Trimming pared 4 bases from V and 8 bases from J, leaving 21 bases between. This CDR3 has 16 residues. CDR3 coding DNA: TGTGCCAGCAGCCGAACTGCCGGGCCAAAGGAAGATGAGCAGTTCTTC. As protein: CASSRTAGPKEDEQFF.

The CDR3 loop is CASSPQGYNSPLHF. CDR3 coding DNA: TGTGCCAGCAGCCCTCAGGGGTATAATTCACCCCTCCACTTT. V is TRBV7-2 and J is TRBJ1-6; possibly TRBD1 for D (6 bases). There are 14 residues in the CDR3. Per the germline V gene, CDR1 is SGHTA and CDR2 is FQGNSA. V was pared by 5 bases and J by 4 bases, with 9 bases between.

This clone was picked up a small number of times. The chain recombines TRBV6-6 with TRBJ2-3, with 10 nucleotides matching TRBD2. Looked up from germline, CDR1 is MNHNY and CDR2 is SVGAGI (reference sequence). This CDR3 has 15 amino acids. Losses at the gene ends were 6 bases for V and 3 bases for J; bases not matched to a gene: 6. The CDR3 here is CASRHPGLATDTQYF. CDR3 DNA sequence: TGTGCCAGCAGGCATCCGGGACTAGCGACAGATACGCAGTATTTT.

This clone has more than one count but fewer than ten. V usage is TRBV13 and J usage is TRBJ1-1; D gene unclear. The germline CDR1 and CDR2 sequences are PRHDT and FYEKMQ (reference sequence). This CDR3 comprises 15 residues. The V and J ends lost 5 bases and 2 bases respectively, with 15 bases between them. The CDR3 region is CASSPPLTGNTEAFF. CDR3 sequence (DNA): TGTGCCAGCAGCCCGCCTCTGACGGGTAACACTGAAGCTTTCTTT.

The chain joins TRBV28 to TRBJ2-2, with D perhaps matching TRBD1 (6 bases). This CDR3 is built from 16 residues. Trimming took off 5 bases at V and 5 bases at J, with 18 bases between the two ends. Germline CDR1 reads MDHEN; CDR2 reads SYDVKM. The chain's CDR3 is CASSPLQGIGTGELFF. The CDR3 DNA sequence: TGTGCCAGCAGTCCTCTCCAGGGGATCGGGACCGGGGAGCTGTTTTTT.

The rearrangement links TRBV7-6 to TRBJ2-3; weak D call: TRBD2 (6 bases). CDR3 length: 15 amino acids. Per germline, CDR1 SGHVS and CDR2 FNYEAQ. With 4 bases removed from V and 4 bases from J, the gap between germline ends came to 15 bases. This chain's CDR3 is CASSSSRESPDTQYF. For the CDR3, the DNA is TGTGCCAGCAGCTCATCCCGGGAGTCGCCAGATACGCAGTATTTT.

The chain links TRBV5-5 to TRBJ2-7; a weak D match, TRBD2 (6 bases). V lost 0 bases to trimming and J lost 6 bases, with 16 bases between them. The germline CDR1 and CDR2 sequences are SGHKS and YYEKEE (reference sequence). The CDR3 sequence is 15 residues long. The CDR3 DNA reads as TGTGCCAGCAGCTTGGTTGTGGGGGGTTTAGGCGAGCAGTACTTC. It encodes CASSLVVGGLGEQYF.

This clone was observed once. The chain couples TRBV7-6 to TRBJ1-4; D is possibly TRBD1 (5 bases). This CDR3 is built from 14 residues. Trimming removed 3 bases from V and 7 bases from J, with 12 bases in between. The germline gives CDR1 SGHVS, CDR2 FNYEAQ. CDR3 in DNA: TGTGCCAGCAGCTTTTCGGGGCGGGGTGAAAAACTGTTTTTT. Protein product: CASSFSGRGEKLFF. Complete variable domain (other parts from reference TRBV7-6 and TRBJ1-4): GAGVSQSPRYKVTKRGQDVALRCDPISGHVSLYWYRQALGQGPEFLTYFNYEAQQDKSGLPNDRFSAERPEGSISTLTIQRTEQRDSAMYRCASSFSGRGEKLFFGSGTQLSVL.

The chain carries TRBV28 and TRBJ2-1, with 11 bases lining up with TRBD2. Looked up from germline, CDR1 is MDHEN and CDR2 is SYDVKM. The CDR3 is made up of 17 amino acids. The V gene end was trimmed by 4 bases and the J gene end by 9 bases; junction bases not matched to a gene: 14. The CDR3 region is CASSYRTLAGGPVEQFF. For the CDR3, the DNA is TGTGCCAGCAGTTATCGCACCTTAGCGGGAGGGCCTGTTGAGCAGTTCTTC.

In nucleotides, the CDR3 is TGTGCCAGCAGCTCTACGGGAAGGGGGGACACAGATACGCAGTATTTT. Amino acid sequence: CASSSTGRGDTDTQYF. The V gene is TRBV5-5, the J gene TRBJ2-3, with D perhaps TRBD1 or TRBD2 (6 bases each). The V gene lost 3 bases and the J gene lost 2 bases, with 16 bases spanning the gap. The CDR3 loop spans 16 amino acids. Looked up from germline, CDR1 is SGHKS and CDR2 is YYEKEE (reference sequence). Together with reference TRBV5-5 and TRBJ2-3, the CDR3 gives the full variable domain: DAGVTQSPTHLIKTRGQQVTLRCSPISGHKSVSWYQQVLGQGPQFIFQYYEKEERGRGNFPDRFSARQFPNYSSELNVNALLLGDSALYLCASSSTGRGDTDTQYFGPGTRLTVL.

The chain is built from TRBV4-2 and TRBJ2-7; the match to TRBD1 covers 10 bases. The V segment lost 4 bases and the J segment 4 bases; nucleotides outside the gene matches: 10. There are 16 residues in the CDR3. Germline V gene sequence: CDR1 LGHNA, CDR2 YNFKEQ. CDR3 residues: CASSRRMGQGLYEQYF. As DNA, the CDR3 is TGTGCCAGCAGCCGAAGAATGGGACAGGGGTTGTACGAGCAGTACTTC.

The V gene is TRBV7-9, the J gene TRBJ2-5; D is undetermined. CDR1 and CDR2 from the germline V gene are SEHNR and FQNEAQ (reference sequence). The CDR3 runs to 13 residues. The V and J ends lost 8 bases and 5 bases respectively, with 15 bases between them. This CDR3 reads CASGPPGQETQYF. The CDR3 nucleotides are TGTGCCAGCGGCCCGCCGGGCCAGGAGACCCAGTACTTC.

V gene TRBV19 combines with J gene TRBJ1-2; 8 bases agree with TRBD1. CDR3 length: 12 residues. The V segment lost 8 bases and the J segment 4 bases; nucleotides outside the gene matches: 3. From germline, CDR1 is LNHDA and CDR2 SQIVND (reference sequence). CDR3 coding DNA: TGTGCCAGTGGTGGGACAGGCTATGGCTACACCTTC. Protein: CASGGTGYGYTF.

CDR3 DNA: TGTGCCAGCAGTGAAGGGGTAAGGCAGCCCCAGCATTTT. Residues: CASSEGVRQPQHF. The V gene is TRBV6-4, the J gene TRBJ1-5; TRBD1 is a possible D gene (5 bases). CDR3 length equals 13 residues. The ends were cut back, 3 bases at V and 7 bases at J, with 10 bases in the middle. Germline V lookup: CDR1 MRHNA, CDR2 SNTAGT.

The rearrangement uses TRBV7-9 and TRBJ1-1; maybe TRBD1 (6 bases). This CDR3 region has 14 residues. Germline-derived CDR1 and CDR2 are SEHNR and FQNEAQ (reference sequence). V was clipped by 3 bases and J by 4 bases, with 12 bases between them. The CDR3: CASSLGGQLTEAFF. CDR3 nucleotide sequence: TGTGCCAGCAGCTTGGGGGGGCAGCTCACTGAAGCTTTCTTT.

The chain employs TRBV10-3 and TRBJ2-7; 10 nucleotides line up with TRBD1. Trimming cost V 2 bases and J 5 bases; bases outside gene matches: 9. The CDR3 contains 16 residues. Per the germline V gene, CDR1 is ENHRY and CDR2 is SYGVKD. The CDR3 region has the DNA TGTGCCATCAGTGAGCCCTGGGACAGGGGAAAGGACGAGCAGTACTTC. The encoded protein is CAISEPWDRGKDEQYF.

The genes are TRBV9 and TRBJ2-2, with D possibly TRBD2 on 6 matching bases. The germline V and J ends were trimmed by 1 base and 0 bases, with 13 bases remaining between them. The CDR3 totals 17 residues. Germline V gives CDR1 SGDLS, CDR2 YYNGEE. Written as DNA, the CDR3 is TGTGCCAGCAGCGTACAGGGAGGCACCGCGAACACCGGGGAGCTGTTTTTT. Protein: CASSVQGGTANTGELFF. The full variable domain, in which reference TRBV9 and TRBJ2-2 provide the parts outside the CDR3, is DSGVTQTPKHLITATGQRVTLRCSPRSGDLSVYWYQQSLDQGLQFLIQYYNGEERAKGNILERFSAQQFPDLHSELNLSSLELGDSALYFCASSVQGGTANTGELFFGEGSRLTVL.

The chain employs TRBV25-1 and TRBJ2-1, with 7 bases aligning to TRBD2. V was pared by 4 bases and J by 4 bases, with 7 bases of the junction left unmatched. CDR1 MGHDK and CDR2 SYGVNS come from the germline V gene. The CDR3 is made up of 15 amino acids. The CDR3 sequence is CASSGSGTSYNEQFF. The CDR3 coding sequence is TGTGCCAGCAGTGGAAGCGGGACCTCTTACAATGAGCAGTTCTTC.

Written as DNA, the CDR3 is TGTGCCAGCAGCCCCCGCCTGTTGGATATGGAGACCCAGTACTTC. It codes for CASSPRLLDMETQYF. The rearrangement links TRBV7-2 to TRBJ2-5; D gene ambiguous. The germline V gene has CDR1 SGHTA and CDR2 FQGNSA. The CDR3 contains 15 residues. The ends were cut back, 5 bases at V and 5 bases at J, with 18 bases in the middle.

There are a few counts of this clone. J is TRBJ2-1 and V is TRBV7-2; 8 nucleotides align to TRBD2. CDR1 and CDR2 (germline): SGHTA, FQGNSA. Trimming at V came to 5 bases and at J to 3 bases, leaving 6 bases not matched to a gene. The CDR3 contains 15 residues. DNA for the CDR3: TGTGCCAGCAGCCGGAGCGGGAGACTCTACAATGAGCAGTTCTTC. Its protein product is CASSRSGRLYNEQFF.

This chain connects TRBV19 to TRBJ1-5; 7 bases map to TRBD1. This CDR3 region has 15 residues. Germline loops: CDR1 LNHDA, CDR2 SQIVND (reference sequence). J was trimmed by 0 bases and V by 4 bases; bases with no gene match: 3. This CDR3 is CASSNGQVSNQPQHF. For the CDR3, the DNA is TGTGCCAGTAGTAATGGACAGGTTAGCAATCAGCCCCAGCATTTT. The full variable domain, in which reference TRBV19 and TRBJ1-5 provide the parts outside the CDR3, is DGGITQSPKYLFRKEGQNVTLSCEQNLNHDAMYWYRQDPGQGLRLIYYSQIVNDFQKGDIAEGYSVSREKKESFPLTVTSAQKNPTAFYLCASSNGQVSNQPQHFGDGTRLSIL.

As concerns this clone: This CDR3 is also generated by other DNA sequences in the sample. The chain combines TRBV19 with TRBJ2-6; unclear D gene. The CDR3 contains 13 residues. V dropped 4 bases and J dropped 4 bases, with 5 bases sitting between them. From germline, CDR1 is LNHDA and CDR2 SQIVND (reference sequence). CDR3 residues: CASSTTGANVLTF. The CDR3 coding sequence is TGTGCCAGTAGTACGACGGGGGCCAACGTCCTGACTTTC. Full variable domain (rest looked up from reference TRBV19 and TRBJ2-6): DGGITQSPKYLFRKEGQNVTLSCEQNLNHDAMYWYRQDPGQGLRLIYYSQIVNDFQKGDIAEGYSVSREKKESFPLTVTSAQKNPTAFYLCASSTTGANVLTFGAGSRLTVL.